This T cell receptor beta chain comes out of a study of T cell repertoires in cytomegalovirus infection. At the level of the study: Recently identified HLA-C-restricted CMV epitopes were used, and well-studied HLA-B-restricted CMV epitopes were used as well. Both CMV infection and a matching HLA type were indicated by public TCR beta signatures. Study-wide points: The study identified carriers of CMV plus the relevant HLA from cumulative public TCR beta family frequency. There were HLA-C-restricted CMV-specific TCR beta clonotypes dominating the ex vivo response.

The V and J ends lost 2 bases and 0 bases respectively, with 8 bases between them. The CDR3 has 16 amino acids. Germline CDR1 MNHNS, CDR2 SASEGT. TCRdb itself ran the reads through MiXCR, one entry per CDR3 protein. The sample has 700,000 to 850,000 distinct CDR3 sequences; about 31% are singletons. A remark on this clonotype: Its antigen is not identified.

Sequenced here: cultured CD8+ T cells from PBMCs, sampled from culture after CMV antigen stimulation. This sequence originates from a human donor in good health (CMV status not recorded). Some clones in this sample may be carry-over from other donors' samples. This rearrangement joins TRBV6-1 to TRBJ1-6; D might be TRBD1 (5 bases). The CDR3 DNA sequence: TGTGCCAGCAGTGAATGGGGCAGCTCCTATAATTCACCCCTCCACTTT. Its protein is CASSEWGSSYNSPLHF.